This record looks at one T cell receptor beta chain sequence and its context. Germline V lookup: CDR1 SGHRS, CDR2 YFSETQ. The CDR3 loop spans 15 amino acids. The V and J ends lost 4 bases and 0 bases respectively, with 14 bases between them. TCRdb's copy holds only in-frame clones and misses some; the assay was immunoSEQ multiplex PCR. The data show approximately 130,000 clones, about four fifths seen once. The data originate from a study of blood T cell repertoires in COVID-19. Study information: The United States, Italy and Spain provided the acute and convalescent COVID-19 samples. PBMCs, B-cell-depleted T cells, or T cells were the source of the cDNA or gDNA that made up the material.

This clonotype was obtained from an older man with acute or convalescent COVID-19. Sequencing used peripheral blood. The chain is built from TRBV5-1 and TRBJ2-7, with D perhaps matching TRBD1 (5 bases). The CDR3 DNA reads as TGCGCCAGCAGCCCGACAGTCCCGAGCTCCTACGAGCAGTACTTC. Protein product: CASSPTVPSSYEQYF.